The rows below give T cell receptor beta chains drawn from one sample of a study of blood T cell repertoires in COVID-19. The data were produced by immunoSEQ multiplex PCR, yet TCRdb's version contains in-frame clones alone and is incomplete. This repertoire shows roughly 230,000 clones, about 87% found once; its top ten account for over 1.5%. Sequenced material: peripheral blood. The receptors stem from a man between 65 and 85 years old with acute or convalescent COVID-19. Each CDR3 is given with its conserved first and last residue. D genes are given only for firm matches. Only part of the rows carry a size: once, few, many, or a class if the clone is expanded.

v_gene	j_gene	abundance	d_gene	CDR3aa	CDR3nt
TRBV27	TRBJ2-1	-	TRBD2	CASSLRASGRRQFF	TGTGCCAGCAGTTTAAGAGCTAGCGGGAGAAGACAGTTCTTC
TRBV6-5	TRBJ1-2	-	-	CASSQTENYGYTF	TGTGCCAGCAGTCAGACGGAGAACTATGGCTACACCTTC
TRBV18	TRBJ2-7	-	TRBD2	CASSPPMGRGYEQYF	TGTGCCAGCTCACCACCCATGGGGCGGGGGTACGAGCAGTACTTC
TRBV4-1	TRBJ2-6	-	-	CASSQATIAGANVLTF	TGCGCCAGCAGCCAAGCGACAATCGCTGGGGCCAACGTCCTGACTTTC
TRBV5-1	TRBJ2-4	-	TRBD1	CASSSGQDFSIQYF	TGCGCCAGCAGCTCCGGACAGGACTTCAGCATTCAGTACTTC
TRBV18	TRBJ1-1	-	-	CASSPNSDTEAFF	TGTGCCAGCTCACCAAATTCCGACACTGAAGCTTTCTTT
TRBV7-9	TRBJ2-1	-	TRBD2	CASSPRVGRVGDEQFF	TGTGCCAGCAGCCCCCGGGTCGGGAGGGTCGGCGATGAGCAGTTCTTC
TRBV29-1	TRBJ1-5	-	TRBD1	CSVTTGGSGNQPQHF	TGCAGCGTTACCACAGGGGGAAGTGGCAATCAGCCCCAGCATTTT
TRBV7-2	TRBJ1-6	-	-	CASSLDTFSPLHF	TGTGCCAGCAGCTTAGACACCTTTTCACCCCTCCACTTT
TRBV18	TRBJ1-1	once	TRBD1	CASSPPEGDREKAFF	TGTGCCAGCTCACCACCGGAAGGGGACAGGGAAAAAGCTTTCTTT
TRBV5-1	TRBJ1-1	-	-	CASSLASRDTEAFF	TGCGCCAGCAGCTTGGCCTCGCGTGACACTGAAGCTTTCTTT
TRBV2	TRBJ2-2	-	TRBD1	CASIRDRGNTGELFF	TGTGCCAGCATTAGAGACAGGGGTAACACCGGGGAGCTGTTTTTT
TRBV7-3	TRBJ2-1	-	TRBD2	CASSYGLAGGPWGNEQFF	TGTGCCAGCAGCTACGGACTAGCGGGAGGGCCCTGGGGCAATGAGCAGTTCTTC
TRBV18	TRBJ2-3	-	-	CASSRASTDTQYF	TGTGCCAGCTCTCGAGCCAGCACAGATACGCAGTATTTT
TRBV5-1	TRBJ1-2	once	-	CASSSGQSNYGYTF	TGCGCCAGCAGCTCCGGACAGAGTAACTATGGCTACACCTTC
TRBV12-3/TRBV12-4	TRBJ2-7	-	-	CASSLKGNHEQYF	TGTGCCAGCAGTTTAAAGGGGAACCACGAGCAGTACTTC
TRBV19	TRBJ2-1	-	TRBD2	CASGTSGMSHNEQFF	TGTGCCAGCGGGACTAGCGGGATGTCCCACAATGAGCAGTTCTTC
TRBV3-1/TRBV3-2	TRBJ1-2	-	-	CASSQEARSYGYTF	TGTGCCAGCAGCCAAGAGGCCCGATCCTATGGCTACACCTTC
TRBV27	TRBJ1-2	once	-	CASSRGGQVYGYTF	TGTGCCAGCAGTCGGGGAGGACAAGTCTATGGCTACACCTTC
TRBV7-9	TRBJ1-1	-	-	CASSPVGGNTEAFF	TGTGCCAGCAGCCCGGTTGGAGGGAACACTGAAGCTTTCTTT
TRBV5-1	TRBJ1-3	-	-	CASRTGITSGNTIYF	TGCGCCAGCAGGACAGGTATTACCTCTGGAAACACCATATATTTT
TRBV20-1	TRBJ2-2	-	TRBD1	CSASPGQGRLRVAGELFF	TGCAGTGCTAGTCCCGGACAGGGGAGGCTGCGGGTCGCCGGGGAGCTGTTTTTT
TRBV6-5	TRBJ2-7	-	TRBD2	CASRASGRDEQYF	TGTGCCAGCAGGGCGAGCGGGAGAGACGAGCAGTACTTC
TRBV2	TRBJ2-1	-	TRBD2	CASSARDSGGNNEQFF	TGTGCCAGCAGCGCCAGGGATAGCGGGGGTAACAATGAGCAGTTCTTC
TRBV27	TRBJ2-1	-	-	CASSPTGQGGAEQFF	TGTGCCAGCAGTCCTACAGGGCAGGGGGGAGCTGAGCAGTTCTTC
TRBV27	TRBJ2-1	many	TRBD1	CASSPRDSVWDEQFF	TGTGCCAGCAGTCCCAGGGACAGCGTTTGGGATGAGCAGTTCTTC
TRBV19	TRBJ1-1	-	TRBD1	CASSTYPQTGTTEAFF	TGTGCCAGTAGTACCTATCCACAGACAGGGACCACTGAAGCTTTCTTT
TRBV7-2	TRBJ1-2	once	-	CASSPRAQGANYGYTF	TGTGCCAGCAGCCCGAGAGCGCAAGGAGCTAACTATGGCTACACCTTC
TRBV11-2	TRBJ2-4	-	-	CASSLGAIAKNIQYF	TGTGCCAGCAGCTTAGGGGCGATAGCCAAAAACATTCAGTACTTC
TRBV5-1	TRBJ1-1	-	-	CASSQGGATEAFF	TGCGCCAGCAGTCAAGGGGGTGCCACTGAAGCTTTCTTT
TRBV3-1/TRBV3-2	TRBJ2-3	-	TRBD2	CASPFGGRTGGPDTQYF	TGTGCCAGCCCATTCGGGGGGAGGACGGGAGGGCCCGATACGCAGTATTTT
TRBV27	TRBJ2-6	-	-	CASSLSGLLSGANVLTF	TGTGCCAGCAGTTTATCTGGGCTGCTATCTGGGGCCAACGTCCTGACTTTC
TRBV5-1	TRBJ2-2	once	TRBD1	CASRPDRGNTGELFF	TGCGCCAGCAGACCTGACAGGGGTAACACCGGGGAGCTGTTTTTT
TRBV28	TRBJ2-1	-	TRBD2	CASSFASGMVGEQFF	TGTGCCAGCAGTTTTGCTAGCGGGATGGTAGGGGAGCAGTTCTTC
TRBV29-1	TRBJ2-1	-	-	CSVEAPRRNEQFF	TGCAGCGTTGAAGCCCCTAGGCGCAATGAGCAGTTCTTC
TRBV6-6	TRBJ2-7	-	TRBD2	CASSYGAGVNEQYF	TGTGCCAGCAGTTACGGAGCGGGAGTCAACGAGCAGTACTTC
TRBV3-1/TRBV3-2	TRBJ1-4	-	-	CASSQRGTNEKLFF	TGTGCCAGCAGCCAAAGGGGCACTAATGAAAAACTGTTTTTT
TRBV5-1	TRBJ2-7	-	-	CASTADSYEQYF	TGCGCCAGCACTGCGGACTCCTACGAGCAGTACTTC
TRBV9	TRBJ1-2	-	-	CASSVGNRNNYGYTF	TGTGCCAGCAGCGTAGGCAACAGGAATAACTATGGCTACACCTTC
TRBV6-5	TRBJ1-5	once	-	CASIQTVNQPQHF	TGTGCCAGCATACAGACAGTCAATCAGCCCCAGCATTTT
TRBV7-8	TRBJ1-2	few	TRBD1	CASSSGQGRGPYGYTF	TGTGCCAGCAGCTCGGGACAGGGAAGAGGACCCTATGGCTACACCTTC
TRBV11-2	TRBJ2-7	-	TRBD2	CASSSGTSGRTRNYEQYF	TGTGCCAGCAGCTCAGGGACTAGCGGGAGAACCCGAAACTACGAGCAGTACTTC
TRBV29-1	TRBJ1-1	-	-	CSVASGNTEAFF	TGCAGCGTCGCTTCGGGGAACACTGAAGCTTTCTTT
TRBV7-2	TRBJ2-7	-	-	CASSLRGFTDYEQYF	TGTGCCAGCAGCTTGCGCGGATTCACTGACTACGAGCAGTACTTC
TRBV4-2	TRBJ2-1	-	-	CASSQELSTHLYEQFF	TGTGCCAGCAGCCAAGAATTATCTACCCACCTCTATGAGCAGTTCTTC
TRBV4-1	TRBJ2-1	-	TRBD2	CASSQDFFLGGRSYNEQFF	TGCGCCAGCAGCCAAGATTTCTTCCTGGGCGGGAGGTCCTACAATGAGCAGTTCTTC
TRBV7-2	TRBJ2-1	-	TRBD2	CASSTRPGLAGGDEQFF	TGTGCCAGCAGCACCCGGCCGGGACTAGCGGGAGGGGATGAGCAGTTCTTC
TRBV19	TRBJ1-5	-	TRBD1	CASRTGANSASNQPQHF	TGTGCCAGTAGAACAGGGGCCAACAGTGCAAGCAATCAGCCCCAGCATTTT
TRBV9	TRBJ2-1	-	TRBD2	CASSVTSAYNEQFF	TGTGCCAGCAGCGTCACTAGCGCCTACAATGAGCAGTTCTTC
TRBV5-1	TRBJ1-2	-	-	CASSLGIGTPNYGYTF	TGCGCCAGCAGCCTGGGGATCGGGACACCTAACTATGGCTACACCTTC
TRBV27	TRBJ2-1	-	TRBD2	CASSLFGTSGRGNEQFF	TGTGCCAGCAGTTTATTTGGGACTAGCGGGAGGGGCAATGAGCAGTTCTTC
TRBV14	TRBJ2-1	-	TRBD1	CASSQTQGAPRNEQFF	TGTGCCAGCAGCCAGACACAGGGGGCCCCCCGCAATGAGCAGTTCTTC
TRBV10-3	TRBJ1-5	-	-	CAIIVQPQHF	TGTGCCATCATCGTTCAGCCCCAGCATTTT
TRBV7-9	TRBJ2-2	-	-	CASRTAQGRTGWLFF	TGTGCCAGCAGAACCGCACAGGGTAGGACTGGATGGCTGTTTTTT
TRBV7-2	TRBJ1-5	few	TRBD1	CASSRTGGLQPQHF	TGTGCCAGCAGCAGGACAGGGGGGTTGCAGCCCCAGCATTTT
TRBV9	TRBJ2-1	-	TRBD2	CASSVAGSGRFNEQFF	TGTGCCAGCAGCGTAGCTGGAAGCGGGAGGTTCAATGAGCAGTTCTTC
TRBV7-6	TRBJ2-5	-	-	CASSLLAGQETQYF	TGTGCCAGCAGCTTACTCGCAGGCCAAGAGACCCAGTACTTC
TRBV12-3/TRBV12-4	TRBJ1-2	-	-	CASSSDYGYTF	TGTGCCAGCAGTTCAGACTATGGCTACACCTTC